This paragraph covers one T cell receptor beta chain sequence. In the authors' methods: By means of reference gene primer amplification, nucleated cell counts were estimated. This table comes from immunoSEQ multiplex PCR, and its TCRdb copy is limited to in-frame clones, with some not included. V and J calls plus clone size are reproduced from that table; the DNA served to infer D and trimming. Of over 150,000 clones in the sample, approximately 90% were seen once. This sample is part of a study of blood T cell repertoires in COVID-19. For the study at large: COVID-19 samples, acute and convalescent, were from the United States, Italy and Spain. From T cells, B-cell-depleted T cells, or PBMCs came the material, which was cDNA or gDNA.

With 2 bases removed from V and 0 bases from J, the gap between germline ends came to 7 bases. The CDR3 consists of 14 residues. Germline loops: CDR1 SGHTA, CDR2 FQGNSA. The sequence was obtained from a man aged 18 to 30 with acute or convalescent COVID-19. The rearrangement links TRBV7-2 to TRBJ1-2; D perhaps matches TRBD1 (5 bases). Material: peripheral blood. CDR3 amino acids: CASSLLGANYGYTF. The CDR3 DNA sequence: TGTGCCAGCAGCTTATTAGGGGCTAACTATGGCTACACCTTC.